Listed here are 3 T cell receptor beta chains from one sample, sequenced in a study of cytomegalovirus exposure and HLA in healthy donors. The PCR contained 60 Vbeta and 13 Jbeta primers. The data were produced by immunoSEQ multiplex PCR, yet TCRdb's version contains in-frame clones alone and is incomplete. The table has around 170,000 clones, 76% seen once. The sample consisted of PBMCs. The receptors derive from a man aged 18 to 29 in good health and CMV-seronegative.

The CDR3 protein is CASSFPKTGTSFGANVLTF. CDR3 in DNA: TGCGCCAGCAGCTTCCCCAAAACCGGGACTTCTTTTGGGGCCAACGTCCTGACTTTC. The chain employs TRBV5-1 and TRBJ2-6; a weak D match, TRBD2 (6 bases). The CDR3 runs 19 residues. Germline V gene lookup returns CDR1 SGHRS and CDR2 YFSETQ. Trimming shortened V by 2 bases and J by 3 bases, and 21 bases separated the two germline ends.

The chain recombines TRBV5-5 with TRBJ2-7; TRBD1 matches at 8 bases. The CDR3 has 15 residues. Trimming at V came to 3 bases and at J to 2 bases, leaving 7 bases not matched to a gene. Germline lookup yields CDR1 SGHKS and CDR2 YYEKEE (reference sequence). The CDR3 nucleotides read TGTGCCAGCAGCTACTGGACAGGGAGAACCTACGAGCAGTACTTC. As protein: CASSYWTGRTYEQYF. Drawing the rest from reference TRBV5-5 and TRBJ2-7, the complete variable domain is DAGVTQSPTHLIKTRGQQVTLRCSPISGHKSVSWYQQVLGQGPQFIFQYYEKEERGRGNFPDRFSARQFPNYSSELNVNALLLGDSALYLCASSYWTGRTYEQYFGPGTRLTVT.

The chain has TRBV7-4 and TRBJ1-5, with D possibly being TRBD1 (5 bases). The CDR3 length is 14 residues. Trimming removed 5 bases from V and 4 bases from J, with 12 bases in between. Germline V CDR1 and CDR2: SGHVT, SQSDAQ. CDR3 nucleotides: TGTGCCAGCAGCCCCCTGGGGGGTAATCAGCCCCAGCATTTT. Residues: CASSPLGGNQPQHF.